This T cell receptor (beta chain) originates from a study of regulatory T cells in long-lasting Graves disease. Study-wide background: A definition of persistent Graves' disease required over 5 years of antithyroid drugs plus positive TSH receptor antibodies.

Points from the study as a whole: It was peripheral blood alone, not thyroid tissue, that was studied.

Comments on this clonotype: Its antigen is as yet unknown.

Time point described: persistent/refractory GD, antithyroid drugs over 5 years with positive TRAb. RNA from PBMCs was the source of the TCR library. To make TCR beta libraries, researchers used iRepertoire HTBI primers and Arm-PCR of CDR3 regions. Each CDR3 protein gets one entry after TCRdb re-called the multiplex PCR reads with MiXCR. The sample includes hundreds of thousands of distinct CDR3 sequences, roughly 21% of them seen just once. Germline V lookup: CDR1 MNHEY, CDR2 SVGEGT. This CDR3 is built from 19 residues. The J segment lost 7 bases and the V segment lost 0 bases, leaving 17 bases of the junction unmatched.

Material: peripheral blood mononuclear cells (PBMCs), obtained when the disease was refractory, from a patient treated with antithyroid drugs. V gene TRBV6-2 or TRBV6-3 combines with J gene TRBJ1-5; 8 nucleotides match TRBD1. This sequence originates from a female donor with Graves disease. CDR3 nucleotides: TGTGCCAGCAGTTACTCGAAGGGTATGACAGGGGCACGTGAGCAGCCCCAGCATTTT. Translating gives CASSYSKGMTGAREQPQHF.